This T cell receptor (beta chain) came from a study of blood T cell repertoires in COVID-19 (dated by TCRdb to 2020 to 2021). In the study overall: Samples covering the acute and convalescent phases of COVID-19 were provided by collaborators in the United States, Italy and Spain. Deeply sampled blood TCRbeta repertoires from subjects exposed to, actively infected with, or recovered from COVID-19 were included in the dataset. The repertoires were released in a freely available public database meant as a resource for research on the immune response to SARS-CoV-2. A de-identified subject ID, COVID-19 status, age in years and sex were almost always included in the sample metadata. The material from the prospective study consisted of cDNA or gDNA derived from T cells, B-cell-depleted T cells, or PBMCs. Where HLA class I and class II types were available, the types were taken from metadata supplied by the sample provider, not from assay-based typing. The samples were drawn from two sources: the first 160 participants of the ongoing ImmuneRACE study, and 1,200 or so subjects contributed by 6 global collaborators.

TCRbeta CDR3 regions were amplified from genomic DNA using the immunoSEQ Assay, a bias-controlled multiplex PCR. Per the original workflow: Nucleated cell counts per sample were estimated from amplification of reference gene primers within the assay. Sequence reads were collapsed and filtered to measure the absolute abundance of every unique TCRbeta CDR3 rearrangement. For each sample, productive Simpson clonality was calculated by taking the square root of Simpson's diversity index across productive rearrangements. Not all clones reach the TCRdb copy of this immuneACCESS table, which keeps in-frame sequences only. Checked studies attribute under half of the gap to unresolved V genes and leave the rest unexplained. V and J calls and clone size follow that table, whereas D and trimming were derived from the DNA. A total of about 250,000 clones appear in this sample, over 70% of them only once. Roughly 8.8% of the sample is taken by the ten largest.

On this clone itself: Its antigen remains undetermined. Base qualities were left out, and no much larger clone turns up one base away.

Whole blood was collected in K2EDTA tubes by collaborating institutions according to the institutions' own protocols. For TCRbeta analysis, collaborators shipped samples in one of three forms: frozen whole blood, isolated PBMCs, or DNA extracted from either of those sample types. Study-level results and caveats: Clinical and demographic metadata were provided uncurated, with the amount varying by source and participant.

A distance of 11 bases separates the germline ends of V and J, which lose 7 bases and 5 bases respectively. Reading from cysteine to phenylalanine, the CDR3 counts 11 amino acids. Of all the DNA, just the CDR3 is kept, 33 bases in frame from base 1. For CDR1 and CDR2, the germline V gene lists SQVTM and ANQGSEA. The clonotype originates from a man aged 40-55 years with active or convalescent COVID-19. The V and J genes are TRBV29-1 and TRBJ2-5, with the identity of the D gene unclear. Sequencing used peripheral blood. The CDR3 protein is CSAGSVETQYF. The sequenced DNA is TGCAGCGCCGGGTCGGTGGAGACCCAGTACTTC.